These 27 T cell receptor beta chains were all obtained from the same sample, sequenced in a study of T cell changes during pregnancy in multiple sclerosis. TCRdb's table, derived via immunoSEQ multiplex PCR, lists solely in-frame clones and lacks some. The table lists around 70,000 clones, around 94% of them singletons. The source was peripheral blood, collected in the second trimester of pregnancy. These receptor sequences come from a female donor in good health, enrolled as a control in a pregnancy study.

Remarks on this clone: A read error is likely, as this CDR3 ends without the conserved phenylalanine or tryptophan. This sequence joins TRBV30 and TRBJ1-5; D ambiguous. V was pared by 1 base and J by 0 bases, with 4 bases between. This CDR3 has 13 amino acids. CDR1 and CDR2 from the germline V gene are GTSNPN and SVGIG (reference sequence). The chain's CDR3 is CAWSGDSNQPQHL. CDR3 nucleotides: TGTGCCTGGAGTGGAGATAGCAATCAGCCCCAGCATTTA.

V gene TRBV5-1 combines with J gene TRBJ1-4; 9 nucleotides line up with TRBD1. Trimming at V came to 4 bases and at J to 6 bases, leaving 7 bases not matched to a gene. From germline, CDR1 is SGHRS and CDR2 YFSETQ. The CDR3 runs to 15 residues. The CDR3 DNA reads TGCGCCAGCAGCAGGGGACAGGGAAGAGATGAAAAACTGTTTTTT. As protein: CASSRGQGRDEKLFF.

This chain uses TRBV12-5 with TRBJ2-7, with D possibly TRBD2 on 5 matching bases. This CDR3 has 14 amino acids. CDR1 is LGHNT, CDR2 FRNRAP, per germline. Trimming pared 6 bases from V and 6 bases from J, leaving 18 bases between. The CDR3 sequence: CASGSPGFSGEQYF. DNA of the CDR3: TGTGCTAGTGGATCCCCGGGATTCTCGGGCGAGCAGTACTTC.

The chain carries TRBV7-6 and TRBJ1-1; perhaps TRBD1 as D (6 bases). The CDR3 is 13 residues long. The germline V and J ends were trimmed by 5 bases and 1 base, with 8 bases remaining between them. Per the germline V gene, CDR1 is SGHVS and CDR2 is FNYEAQ. The CDR3 reads CASSRQENTEAFF. In DNA form, the CDR3 reads TGTGCCAGCAGCCGACAGGAGAACACTGAAGCTTTCTTT.

V and J are TRBV27 and TRBJ1-4; 12 bases are a match to TRBD1. V gave up 6 bases and J gave up 8 bases; unmatched junction bases: 1. The CDR3 has 13 amino acids. Germline V gene lookup returns CDR1 MNHEY and CDR2 SMNVEV (reference sequence). The CDR3 nucleotides are TGTGCCAGCAGGGGGACAGGGGGCGAAAAACTGTTTTTT. It is translated as CASRGTGGEKLFF.

The chain is built from TRBV29-1 and TRBJ1-3; 7 bases are shared with TRBD1. Looked up from germline, CDR1 is SQVTM and CDR2 is ANQGSEA. J gave up 4 bases and V 6 bases, and 9 bases lay outside the gene matches. The CDR3 runs 14 residues. CDR3 nucleotides: TGCAGCGTCAAGACAGGGTCGAGAGGAAACACCATATATTTT. Amino acids: CSVKTGSRGNTIYF.

V and J are TRBV9 and TRBJ1-3; possible D gene TRBD1, 5 bases. Germline V lookup: CDR1 SGDLS, CDR2 YYNGEE. CDR3 length: 16 amino acids. Trimming shortened V by 0 bases and J by 4 bases, and 14 bases separated the two germline ends. The DNA for the CDR3 is TGTGCCAGCAGCGTAGCCCGGGGGGGATCCGGAAACACCATATATTTT. This gives the protein CASSVARGGSGNTIYF.

V and J are TRBV28 and TRBJ2-1, with D possibly being TRBD1 (6 bases). CDR1 MDHEN and CDR2 SYDVKM come from the germline V gene. The length of the CDR3 is 16 residues. V lost 5 bases and J lost 6, with 20 bases in between. CDR3 amino acids: CASSITGKGNSNEQFF. The CDR3 coding sequence is TGTGCCAGCAGTATAACAGGGAAGGGGAATTCCAATGAGCAGTTCTTC.

The chain is built from TRBV15 and TRBJ2-7; TRBD1 matches 9 bases. The germline V gene encodes CDR1 LNHNV and CDR2 YYDKDF (reference sequence). The CDR3 covers 15 residues. Germline trimming cut 3 bases from V and 3 bases from J; bases unmatched to any gene: 6. In DNA, the CDR3 is TGTGCCACCAGCAGGACGCCGACAGGGGGCTACGAGCAGTACTTC. Its translation: CATSRTPTGGYEQYF.

This clone was recorded only once. This sequence joins TRBV15 and TRBJ2-5; weak D call: TRBD2 (7 bases). V lost 5 bases, J lost 3 bases, and 16 bases lay in between. The CDR3 extends over 15 amino acids. Germline CDR1 and CDR2: LNHNV and YYDKDF (reference sequence). CDR3 loop: CATSGGGGAEETQYF. CDR3 nucleotide sequence: TGTGCCACCAGCGGGGGAGGGGGGGCAGAAGAGACCCAGTACTTC.

V usage is TRBV5-1 and J usage is TRBJ1-5; the D gene is possibly TRBD1 (5 bases). Trimming removed 0 bases at V and 4 bases at J, with 5 bases between. This CDR3 region has 13 residues. CDR1 SGHRS and CDR2 YFSETQ come from the germline V gene. In DNA form, the CDR3 reads TGCGCCAGCAGCTTGGGACAGAATCAGCCCCAGCATTTT. This encodes CASSLGQNQPQHF.

This chain uses TRBV6-1 with TRBJ1-5, with unresolved D. V gave up 0 bases and J gave up 9 bases, with 9 bases separating them. The CDR3 runs 13 residues. Looked up from germline, CDR1 is MNHNS and CDR2 is SASEGT. As DNA, the CDR3 is TGTGCCAGCAGTGAAGCCCCTAGTCGGCCCCAGCATTTT. It is translated as CASSEAPSRPQHF.

V gene TRBV5-8 combines with J gene TRBJ2-1, with TRBD2 matching over 9 bases. The CDR3 contains 16 residues. V gave up 4 bases and J gave up 2 bases; unmatched junction bases: 7. Germline CDR1 reads SGHTS; CDR2 reads YDEGEE. CDR3 nucleotides: TGTGCCAGCAGCGAAGGGACTAGCCGAACCTACAATGAGCAGTTCTTC. Its protein is CASSEGTSRTYNEQFF.

For the CDR3, the DNA is TGCGCCAGCAGCTTTTCGACAGTACAAGAGACCCAGTACTTC. It yields the protein CASSFSTVQETQYF. The chain combines TRBV5-1 with TRBJ2-5; D perhaps matches TRBD1 (5 bases). There are 14 residues in the CDR3. The V gene's germline CDR1 is SGHRS and CDR2 YFSETQ. The V gene lost 2 bases and the J gene lost 2 bases, with 10 bases spanning the gap.

The rearrangement joins TRBV28 to TRBJ2-4, with 8 bases fitting TRBD1. V dropped 2 bases and J dropped 1; count of bases not matched to a gene: 7. There are 17 residues in the CDR3. In germline, CDR1 is MDHEN, CDR2 SYDVKM. The CDR3 DNA is TGTGCCAGCAGTTTAGGGTCGAGACAGGGGGCCAAAAACATTCAGTACTTC. The encoded protein is CASSLGSRQGAKNIQYF.

The chain combines TRBV10-3 with TRBJ2-7; 7 bases line up with TRBD1. Trimming cost V 6 bases and J 3 bases; bases outside gene matches: 11. The CDR3 has 15 residues. The germline CDR1 and CDR2 sequences are ENHRY and SYGVKD. CDR3 sequence: CAIRAKKQGFYEQYF. CDR3 DNA sequence: TGTGCCATCAGAGCAAAAAAACAGGGGTTCTACGAGCAGTACTTC.

The rearrangement uses TRBV7-2 and TRBJ1-1, with D maybe TRBD1 (5 bases). The length of the CDR3 is 14 residues. Deletions cut 0 bases from V and 10 bases from J, with 15 bases between. The V gene's germline CDR1 is SGHTA and CDR2 FQGNSA. CDR3 in DNA: TGTGCCAGCAGCTTAGCGTCTAGAAGACAGTCAGCTTTCTTT. Translated, it gives CASSLASRRQSAFF.

The chain recombines TRBV11-2 with TRBJ1-5, with a tentative D call TRBD1 (5 bases). The CDR3 spans 14 residues. The V gene's germline CDR1 is SGHAT and CDR2 FQNNGV. The germline V and J ends were trimmed by 5 bases and 0 bases, with 8 bases remaining between them. This CDR3 reads CASSGGVSNQPQHF. Written as DNA, the CDR3 is TGTGCCAGCAGCGGGGGGGTTAGCAATCAGCCCCAGCATTTT.

This clone appeared a single time. This chain connects TRBV5-4 to TRBJ1-2, with TRBD1 matching over 7 bases. Germline values: CDR1 SGHNT, CDR2 YYREEE (reference sequence). V shed 3 bases and J 8 bases; nucleotides not matched to a gene: 10. CDR3 length equals 14 residues. CDR3 bases: TGTGCCAGCAGCTCCGAGAGGGGGCGTGCGGGCTACACCTTC. The encoded protein is CASSSERGRAGYTF.

The V call is TRBV6-6, the J call TRBJ1-2; D perhaps matches TRBD1 (5 bases). V lost 0 bases, J lost 2 bases, and 13 bases lay in between. Germline assignment: CDR1 MNHNY and CDR2 SVGAGI (reference sequence). The CDR3 consists of 16 residues. The CDR3 here is CASSYSGGAKNYGYTF. The CDR3 DNA sequence: TGTGCCAGCAGTTACTCAGGAGGGGCGAAAAACTATGGCTACACCTTC.

V usage is TRBV29-1 and J usage is TRBJ1-2, with D unresolved. Germline CDR1 SQVTM, CDR2 ANQGSEA. The CDR3 is made up of 10 amino acids. Trimming pared 4 bases from V and 8 bases from J, leaving 8 bases between. CDR3 residues: CSVGGDGYTF. The CDR3 coding sequence is TGCAGCGTTGGGGGAGACGGCTACACCTTC.

This clone occurred once. The rearrangement links TRBV7-3 to TRBJ1-3; TRBD1 might be the D (6 bases). From germline, CDR1 is SGHTA and CDR2 FQGTGA. V was cut by 5 bases and J by 2 bases, with 10 bases left in between. The CDR3 has 14 residues. The CDR3 nucleotides read TGTGCCAGCAGCCTACAGGGAGCTGGAAACACCATATATTTT. It codes for CASSLQGAGNTIYF.

The table lists this clone with a count of one. The CDR3 DNA sequence: TGTGCCAGCAGCCCCAGGGGGGAACAGTTCTTC. Translating it yields CASSPRGEQFF. The rearrangement links TRBV28 to TRBJ2-1; maybe TRBD1 (7 bases). Germline-derived CDR1 and CDR2 are MDHEN and SYDVKM. V dropped 6 bases and J dropped 13 bases, with 13 bases sitting between them. The CDR3 loop spans 11 amino acids.

This sequence joins TRBV28 and TRBJ1-2, with TRBD1 identical over 9 bases. CDR1 and CDR2 (germline): MDHEN, SYDVKM. CDR3 length equals 14 residues. V shed 7 bases, J shed 8 bases, and the junction held 11 bases outside the gene matches. Here the CDR3 DNA reads TGTGCCAGCACCCCCCCCGACAGGGGGTACGGCTACACCTTC. Encoded protein: CASTPPDRGYGYTF.

The chain recombines TRBV7-9 with TRBJ1-1, with D hard to call. V gave up 5 bases and J gave up 5 bases, with 12 bases separating them. The germline V gene has CDR1 SEHNR and CDR2 FQNEAQ (reference sequence). CDR3 length equals 13 residues. The CDR3 spells CASSRTRGTEAFF. CDR3 coding DNA: TGTGCCAGCAGCCGGACTCGCGGGACTGAAGCTTTCTTT.

The rearrangement joins TRBV5-1 to TRBJ2-7, with D possibly TRBD2 on 5 matching bases. Germline V gives CDR1 SGHRS, CDR2 YFSETQ. V was cut by 2 bases and J by 5 bases, with 20 bases left in between. The CDR3 is 16 amino acids. CDR3 coding DNA: TGCGCCAGCAGCTTCGGTCCCGGAACTAGAGGAGACGAGCAGTACTTC. Its protein is CASSFGPGTRGDEQYF. The full variable domain, in which reference TRBV5-1 and TRBJ2-7 provide the parts outside the CDR3, is KAGVTQTPRYLIKTRGQQVTLSCSPISGHRSVSWYQQTPGQGLQFLFEYFSETQRNKGNFPGRFSGRQFSNSRSEMNVSTLELGDSALYLCASSFGPGTRGDEQYFGPGTRLTVT.

The chain carries TRBV29-1 and TRBJ2-7; D remains unclear. The CDR3 runs 14 residues. The V gene's germline CDR1 is SQVTM and CDR2 ANQGSEA. With 0 bases removed from V and 4 bases from J, the gap between germline ends came to 13 bases. The CDR3 nucleotides read TGCAGCGTTGAAGAGGGCACGCCGCCGTACGAGCAGTACTTC. It yields the protein CSVEEGTPPYEQYF.